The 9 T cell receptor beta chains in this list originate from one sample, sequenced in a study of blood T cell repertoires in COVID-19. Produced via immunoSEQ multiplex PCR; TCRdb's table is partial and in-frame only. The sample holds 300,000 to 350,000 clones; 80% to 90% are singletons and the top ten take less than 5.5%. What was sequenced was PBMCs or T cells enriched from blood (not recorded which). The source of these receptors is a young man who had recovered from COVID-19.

CDR3 DNA: TGTGCCAGCAGCTCGGACAGGGATGGGTATGGCTACACCTTC. Amino acid sequence: CASSSDRDGYGYTF. The V call is TRBV7-9, the J call TRBJ1-2, with 8 bases matching TRBD1. Germline CDR1 and CDR2: SEHNR and FQNEAQ (reference sequence). With 4 bases clipped from V and 5 bases from J, the junction kept 6 bases outside the gene matches. The CDR3 runs 14 residues.

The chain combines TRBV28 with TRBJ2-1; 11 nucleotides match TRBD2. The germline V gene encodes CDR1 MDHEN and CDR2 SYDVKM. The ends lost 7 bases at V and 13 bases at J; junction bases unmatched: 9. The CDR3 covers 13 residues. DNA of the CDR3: TGTGCCAGCACCAAATATAGCGGGGGGGGACAGTTCTTC. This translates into CASTKYSGGGQFF.

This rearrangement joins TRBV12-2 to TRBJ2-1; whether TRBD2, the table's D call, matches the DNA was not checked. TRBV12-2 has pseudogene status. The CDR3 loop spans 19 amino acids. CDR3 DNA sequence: TGTGCAAGTCGCTTAGAGGCGGGAACTAGCCTGGGCGCCTACAATGAGCAGTTCTTC. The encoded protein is CASRLEAGTSLGAYNEQFF.

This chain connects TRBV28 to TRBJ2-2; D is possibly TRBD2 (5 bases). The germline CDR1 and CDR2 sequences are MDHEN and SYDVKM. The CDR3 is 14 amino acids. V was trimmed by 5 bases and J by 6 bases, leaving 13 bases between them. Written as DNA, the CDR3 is TGTGCCAGCAGTATCCTTAGCGAGGCCGGGGAGCTGTTTTTT. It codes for CASSILSEAGELFF.

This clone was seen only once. The CDR3 bases are TGTGCCAGCAGCCCCAGGGTTTCCTATGGCTACACCTTC. Encoded protein: CASSPRVSYGYTF. V is TRBV6-5 and J is TRBJ1-2; a weak D match, TRBD1 (5 bases). Trimming took off 6 bases at V and 4 bases at J, with 12 bases between the two ends. Looked up from germline, CDR1 is MNHEY and CDR2 is SVGAGI. This CDR3 contains 13 residues.

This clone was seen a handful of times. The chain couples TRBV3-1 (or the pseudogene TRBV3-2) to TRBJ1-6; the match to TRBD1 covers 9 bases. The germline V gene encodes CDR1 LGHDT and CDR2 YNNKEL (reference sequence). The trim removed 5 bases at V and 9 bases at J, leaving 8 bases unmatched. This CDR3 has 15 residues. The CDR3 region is CASSLGTGQGSPLHF. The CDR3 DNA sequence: TGTGCCAGCAGCTTAGGGACAGGGCAGGGTTCACCCCTCCACTTT.

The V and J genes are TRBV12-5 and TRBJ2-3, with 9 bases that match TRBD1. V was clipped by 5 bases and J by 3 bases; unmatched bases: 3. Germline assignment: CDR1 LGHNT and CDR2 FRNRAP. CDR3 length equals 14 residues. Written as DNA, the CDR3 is TGTGCTAGTGGTACGGGACAGGGAACAGATACGCAGTATTTT. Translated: CASGTGQGTDTQYF.

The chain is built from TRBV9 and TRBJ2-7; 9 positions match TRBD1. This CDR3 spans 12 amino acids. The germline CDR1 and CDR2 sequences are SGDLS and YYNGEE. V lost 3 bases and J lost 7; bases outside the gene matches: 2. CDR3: CASSGTGVEQYF. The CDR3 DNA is TGTGCCAGCAGCGGGACAGGGGTGGAGCAGTACTTC.

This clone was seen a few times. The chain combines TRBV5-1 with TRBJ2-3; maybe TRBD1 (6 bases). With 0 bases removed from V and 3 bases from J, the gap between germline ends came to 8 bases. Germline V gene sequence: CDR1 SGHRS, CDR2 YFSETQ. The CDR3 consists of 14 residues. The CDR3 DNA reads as TGCGCCAGCAGCTTGGGACAGGTTACAGATACGCAGTATTTT. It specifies CASSLGQVTDTQYF.